Listed below are T cell receptor beta chains from one sample, sequenced in a study of cytomegalovirus exposure and HLA in healthy donors. TCRdb's copy holds only in-frame clones and misses some; the assay was immunoSEQ multiplex PCR. The sample has more than 80,000 clones; approximately 74% are singletons. The sequenced material came from PBMCs. All receptors derive from a woman in her seventies in good health and CMV-seropositive. Both conserved end residues are part of each CDR3. The D gene is left open where the match is weak. For some rows the clone size is stated as once, few or many, or as a class when expanded; others skip it.

TRBJ1-4	NA	TRBV19	NA	TGTGCCAGTAGTATCCGGAGAGGGCGAACAACTAATGAAAAACTGTTTTTT	CASSIRRGRTTNEKLFF
TRBJ2-7	NA	TRBV28	TRBD2	TGTGCCAGCAGTTTAGCGGGAGGAGCAGTGGCCTACGAGCAGTACTTC	CASSLAGGAVAYEQYF
TRBJ1-6	NA	TRBV16	TRBD1	TGTGCCAGCAGCCAATCGGGACAGGGGGGTTCACCCCTCCACTTT	CASSQSGQGGSPLHF
TRBJ2-5	NA	TRBV6-6	TRBD2	TGTGCCAGCAGTCTACTAGCGGGGGCCGGAGAGACCCAGTACTTC	CASSLLAGAGETQYF
TRBJ1-5	NA	TRBV6-1	TRBD1	TGTGCCAGCAGTGACAGGGGGGCTTATAGCAATCAGCCCCAGCATTTT	CASSDRGAYSNQPQHF
TRBJ2-1	NA	TRBV19	NA	TGTGCCAGTAATCGACAGAACCCAAACAATGAGCAGTTCTTC	CASNRQNPNNEQFF
TRBJ2-7	NA	TRBV5-7	NA	TGTGCCAGCAGCTTGGACTGCTACGAGCAGTACTTC	CASSLDCYEQYF
TRBJ2-1	NA	TRBV6-1	TRBD1	TGTGCCAGCAGCGAACCGGGACAGGGGGCCAATGAGCAGTTCTTC	CASSEPGQGANEQFF
TRBJ2-7	NA	TRBV28	NA	TGTGCCAGCAGTCCCATTATGGGGCCGAGGAACGAGCAGTACTTC	CASSPIMGPRNEQYF
TRBJ2-7	NA	TRBV9	NA	TGTGCCAGCAGCGTAGCTACGTTCGGAACAGGGACCCACGAGCAGTACTTC	CASSVATFGTGTHEQYF
TRBJ2-5	once	TRBV19	TRBD2	TGTGCCAGTAGTATCGGGCTAGCGGGAGGGCGTAGAGGGGAGACCCAGTACTTC	CASSIGLAGGRRGETQYF
TRBJ1-1	few	TRBV19	NA	TGTGCCAGTAGAAACTGGAACACTGAAGCTTTCTTT	CASRNWNTEAFF
TRBJ2-3	NA	TRBV5-4	NA	TGTGCCAGCACCCCATTTCAGGGTAGCACAGATACGCAGTATTTT	CASTPFQGSTDTQYF
TRBJ1-3	medium-sized	TRBV19	NA	TGTGCCAGTAGTACGTTAGATGGAAACACCATATATTTT	CASSTLDGNTIYF
TRBJ1-2	few	TRBV28	TRBD1	TGTGCCAGCAGTTCCCCCGCGACAGGGGGCTATGGCTACACCTTC	CASSSPATGGYGYTF
TRBJ1-1	NA	TRBV5-1	TRBD1	TGCGCCAGCAGCCCAGGGGGACAGGGTAGGGCTTTCTTT	CASSPGGQGRAFF
TRBJ2-5	NA	TRBV10-3	NA	TGTGCCATCAGTAGCGGGCCGCAAGAGACCCAGTACTTC	CAISSGPQETQYF
TRBJ2-3	NA	TRBV30	TRBD1	TGTGCCTGGAGTGTGGGACAGGGGGGGCCGACAGATACGCAGTATTTT	CAWSVGQGGPTDTQYF
TRBJ1-6	NA	TRBV7-9	NA	TGTGCCAGCACAAACAGGAGGGATTCACCCCTCCACTTT	CASTNRRDSPLHF
TRBJ2-7	NA	TRBV14	TRBD1	TGTGCCAGCAGCCAATCATCAGGGGGAGCCTACGAGCAGTACTTC	CASSQSSGGAYEQYF
TRBJ1-4	NA	TRBV28	NA	TGTGCCAGCAGCCTCCAGGGATTAGTGACTAATGAAAAACTGTTTTTT	CASSLQGLVTNEKLFF
TRBJ1-3	NA	TRBV5-5	NA	TGTGCCAGCAGCTTGGTCCAGGGGAGTTACACCATATATTTT	CASSLVQGSYTIYF
TRBJ2-5	NA	TRBV7-7	NA	TGTGCTAGCAGCACACAGGGTGGAGAGACCCAGTACTTC	CASSTQGGETQYF
TRBJ2-7	NA	TRBV28	TRBD2	TGTGCCAGCAGAGAGAGCGGGAGCATTAGTTACGAGCAGTACTTC	CASRESGSISYEQYF
TRBJ1-6	few	TRBV4-1	NA	TGCGCCAGCAGCCAAGCCCCGGACTTCCGCGCCCTTAATTCACCCCTCCACTTT	CASSQAPDFRALNSPLHF
TRBJ1-2	NA	TRBV28	NA	TGTGCCAGCAGGGGGGTAGGGGAGGCTCCAACTAACTATGGCTACACCTTC	CASRGVGEAPTNYGYTF
TRBJ2-1	NA	TRBV4-3	NA	TGCGCCAGCAGCCAAGAGTCCGGGTACAATGAGCAGTTCTTC	CASSQESGYNEQFF
TRBJ2-3	NA	TRBV27	TRBD2	TGTGCCAGCAGTTCCAGGACTAGCGGGGTCACAGATACGCAGTATTTT	CASSSRTSGVTDTQYF
TRBJ2-3	NA	TRBV12-5	NA	TGTGCTAGTGGTTTGGAAGAAGCTTCTAGCACAGATACGCAGTATTTT	CASGLEEASSTDTQYF
TRBJ1-2	NA	TRBV2	TRBD1	TGTGCCAGCAGTCCGGACAGGACTAACTATGGCTACACCTTC	CASSPDRTNYGYTF
TRBJ2-1	NA	TRBV19	TRBD2	TGTGCCAGTAGTATAGGCAGAGGACTAGCGGGCAACAATGAGCAGTTCTTC	CASSIGRGLAGNNEQFF
TRBJ1-2	NA	TRBV7-2	NA	TGTGCCAGCAGCCAGGCCTATGGCTACACCTTC	CASSQAYGYTF
TRBJ2-1	once	TRBV19	TRBD2	TGTGCCAGTAGTGTACTAGCGGTCTCCTACAATGAGCAGTTCTTC	CASSVLAVSYNEQFF
TRBJ1-1	NA	TRBV27	TRBD1	TGTGCCAGCAGTTTGAGGGCTGAGGGGGCGAGGACTGAAGCTTTCTTT	CASSLRAEGARTEAFF
TRBJ2-3	NA	TRBV7-2	TRBD2	TGTGCCAGCAGCTTAGAGGGGGGACTAGCGGGAGGGAGGGATACGCAGTATTTT	CASSLEGGLAGGRDTQYF
TRBJ2-1	NA	TRBV19	TRBD1	TGTGCCAGTCGCGCCCCACAGGGGACGTGGGTCGATGAGCAGTTCTTC	CASRAPQGTWVDEQFF
TRBJ2-1	few	TRBV18	TRBD2	TGTGCCAGCTCTCCTATTAGCGGGAGCGCATCCTACAATGAGCAGTTCTTC	CASSPISGSASYNEQFF
TRBJ1-1	NA	TRBV28	TRBD1	TGTGCCACACTGACAGGGTTCACTGAAGCTTTCTTT	CATLTGFTEAFF
TRBJ1-1	NA	TRBV27	NA	TGTGCCAGCAGCCTTAGCCCCGCGGGGATTGAAGCTTTCTTT	CASSLSPAGIEAFF
TRBJ2-7	NA	TRBV4-1	TRBD1	TGCGCCAGCAGCCAACGCCAGGGGGATTCCTACGAGCAGTACTTC	CASSQRQGDSYEQYF
TRBJ2-3	NA	TRBV5-1	NA	TGCGCCAGCAGCTTGCCGCGAGGAGATACGCAGTATTTT	CASSLPRGDTQYF
TRBJ2-7	NA	TRBV19	NA	TGTGCCAGTAGTATAGGGGGGGGGCCGCAATACGAGCAGTACTTC	CASSIGGGPQYEQYF
TRBJ1-2	NA	TRBV4-3	NA	TGCGCCAGCAGCCACCCGTACGGGGAGAGAGGGAACTATGGCTACACCTTC	CASSHPYGERGNYGYTF
TRBJ2-1	NA	TRBV6-6	NA	TGTGCCAGCAGTTACGATGGAGGGTTCGGCAATGAGCAGTTCTTC	CASSYDGGFGNEQFF
TRBJ2-5	NA	TRBV7-2	TRBD2	TGTGCCAGCAGCTTAAGGGCCTTCGCGGGAGGCTCTGAGACCCAGTACTTC	CASSLRAFAGGSETQYF
TRBJ2-7	NA	TRBV5-1	NA	TGCGCCAGCAGCTTCCGATCCGAGGGTCAATACGAGCAGTACTTC	CASSFRSEGQYEQYF
TRBJ2-6	NA	TRBV6-5	NA	TGTGCCAGCAACCCTGGAGGGTCTGGGGCCAACGTCCTGACTTTC	CASNPGGSGANVLTF
TRBJ2-2	NA	TRBV19	TRBD1	TGTGCCGTTGAGGACAGGGAGCACACCGGGGAGCTGTTTTTT	CAVEDREHTGELFF
TRBJ2-2	NA	TRBV5-1	TRBD2	TGCGCCAGCAGCGAAAGCGGGAGGGCCCGGACCGGGGAGCTGTTTTTT	CASSESGRARTGELFF
TRBJ1-6	NA	TRBV28	TRBD1	TGTGCCAGCAGGCCCGGACAGGGAGGCTCACCCCTCCACTTT	CASRPGQGGSPLHF
TRBJ1-4	NA	TRBV6-5	NA	TGTGCCAGCAGTTACTCGCGGGGCAGGCGAAATGAAAAACTGTTTTTT	CASSYSRGRRNEKLFF
TRBJ2-2	NA	TRBV5-1	TRBD1	TGCGCCAGCAGCTCCCCAGGGGGAGAAGGGGAGCTGTTTTTT	CASSSPGGEGELFF
TRBJ1-2	NA	TRBV27	NA	TGTGCCAGCAGTTTAGGAGGATGGGGGCCAGGGGGCTACACCTTC	CASSLGGWGPGGYTF
TRBJ2-7	NA	TRBV18	TRBD1	TGTGCCAGCTCACCCGACAGGGACGAGCAGTACTTC	CASSPDRDEQYF
TRBJ2-3	NA	TRBV28	TRBD1	TGTGCCAGCAGTTCTACCGGGACAGGGGGAAGAGATACGCAGTATTTT	CASSSTGTGGRDTQYF
TRBJ2-5	few	TRBV10-3	NA	TGTGCCATCAGTGAGTCGCCAGGTGGCGGGGAGACCCAGTACTTC	CAISESPGGGETQYF
TRBJ1-2	NA	TRBV9	NA	TGTGCCAGCAGTCTCGACCCCGAGGGCTATGGCTACACCTTC	CASSLDPEGYGYTF
TRBJ2-7	NA	TRBV6-4	TRBD2	TGTGCCAGCCCCGAGGGTAGCGGGGCCTCCTACGAGCAGTACTTC	CASPEGSGASYEQYF